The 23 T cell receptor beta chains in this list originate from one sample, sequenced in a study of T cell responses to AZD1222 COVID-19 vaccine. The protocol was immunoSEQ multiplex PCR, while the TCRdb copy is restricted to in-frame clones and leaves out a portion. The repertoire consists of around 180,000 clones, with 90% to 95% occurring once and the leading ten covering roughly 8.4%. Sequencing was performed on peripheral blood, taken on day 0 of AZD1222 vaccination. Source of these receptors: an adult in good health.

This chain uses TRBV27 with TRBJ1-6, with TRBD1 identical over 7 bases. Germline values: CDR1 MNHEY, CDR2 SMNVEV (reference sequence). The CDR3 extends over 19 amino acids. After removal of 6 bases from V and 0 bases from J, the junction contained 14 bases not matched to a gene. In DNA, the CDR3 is TGTGCCAGCAGGGGTTACGGTTTACAGGGGAGCTCCTATAATTCACCCCTCCACTTT. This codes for CASRGYGLQGSSYNSPLHF.

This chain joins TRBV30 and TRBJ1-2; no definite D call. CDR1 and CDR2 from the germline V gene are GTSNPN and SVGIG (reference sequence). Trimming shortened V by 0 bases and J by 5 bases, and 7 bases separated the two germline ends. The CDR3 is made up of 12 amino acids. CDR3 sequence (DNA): TGTGCCTGGAGTGTTGTAGGATATGGCTACACCTTC. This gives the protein CAWSVVGYGYTF.

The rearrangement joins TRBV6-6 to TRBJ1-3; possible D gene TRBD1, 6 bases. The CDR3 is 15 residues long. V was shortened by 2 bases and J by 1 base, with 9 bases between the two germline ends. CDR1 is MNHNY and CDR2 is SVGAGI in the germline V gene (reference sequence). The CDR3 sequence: CASSYVRGSGNTIYF. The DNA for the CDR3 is TGTGCCAGCAGTTACGTTAGGGGGTCTGGAAACACCATATATTTT.

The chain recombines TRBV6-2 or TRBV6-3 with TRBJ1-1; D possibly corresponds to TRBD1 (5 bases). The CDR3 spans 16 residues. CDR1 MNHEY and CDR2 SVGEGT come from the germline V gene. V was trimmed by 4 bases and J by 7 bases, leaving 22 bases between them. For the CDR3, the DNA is TGTGCCAGCAGTTCCAACCGATTGGGGGTTGGTAATGAAGCTTTCTTT. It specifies CASSSNRLGVGNEAFF.

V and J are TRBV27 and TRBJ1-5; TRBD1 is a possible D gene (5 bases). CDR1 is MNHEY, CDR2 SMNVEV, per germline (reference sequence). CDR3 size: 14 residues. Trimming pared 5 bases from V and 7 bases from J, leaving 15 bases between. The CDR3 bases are TGTGCCAGCAGTAGCCAGGGTAGGGAGCAGCCCCAGCATTTT. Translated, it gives CASSSQGREQPQHF.

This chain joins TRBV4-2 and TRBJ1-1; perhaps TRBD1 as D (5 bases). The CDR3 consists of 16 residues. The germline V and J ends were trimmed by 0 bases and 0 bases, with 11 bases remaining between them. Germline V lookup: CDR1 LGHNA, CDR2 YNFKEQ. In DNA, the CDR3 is TGTGCCAGCAGCCAAGAGGGGACCTTAGTGAACACTGAAGCTTTCTTT. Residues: CASSQEGTLVNTEAFF.

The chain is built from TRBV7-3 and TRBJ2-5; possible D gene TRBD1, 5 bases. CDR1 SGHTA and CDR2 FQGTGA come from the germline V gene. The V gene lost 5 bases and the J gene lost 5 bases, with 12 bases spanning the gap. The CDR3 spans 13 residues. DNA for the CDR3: TGTGCCAGCAGCCGTCAGGGTGGGGAGACCCAGTACTTC. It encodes CASSRQGGETQYF.

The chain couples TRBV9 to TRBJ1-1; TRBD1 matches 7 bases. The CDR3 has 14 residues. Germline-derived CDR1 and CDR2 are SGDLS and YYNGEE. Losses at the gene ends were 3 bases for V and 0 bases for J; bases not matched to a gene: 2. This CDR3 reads CASSGGQMNTEAFF. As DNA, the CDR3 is TGTGCCAGCAGCGGGGGACAGATGAACACTGAAGCTTTCTTT.

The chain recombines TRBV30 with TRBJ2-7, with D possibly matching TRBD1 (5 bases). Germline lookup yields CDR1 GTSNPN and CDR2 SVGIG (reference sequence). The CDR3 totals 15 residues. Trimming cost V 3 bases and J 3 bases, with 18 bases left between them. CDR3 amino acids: CAWSTGTGLVYEQYF. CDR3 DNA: TGTGCCTGGAGCACCGGAACAGGTTTGGTCTACGAGCAGTACTTC.

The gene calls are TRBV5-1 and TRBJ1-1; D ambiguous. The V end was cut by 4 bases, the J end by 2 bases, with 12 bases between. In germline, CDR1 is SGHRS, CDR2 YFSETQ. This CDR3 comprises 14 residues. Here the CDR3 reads CASSPHGGNTEAFF. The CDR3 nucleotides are TGCGCCAGCAGCCCCCACGGTGGTAACACTGAAGCTTTCTTT.

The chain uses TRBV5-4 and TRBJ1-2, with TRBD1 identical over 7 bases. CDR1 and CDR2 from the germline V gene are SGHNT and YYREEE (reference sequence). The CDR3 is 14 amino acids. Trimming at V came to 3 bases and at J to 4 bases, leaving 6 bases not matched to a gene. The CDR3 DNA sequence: TGTGCCAGCAGCTCTGGACAGGCCGTCTATGGCTACACCTTC. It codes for CASSSGQAVYGYTF.

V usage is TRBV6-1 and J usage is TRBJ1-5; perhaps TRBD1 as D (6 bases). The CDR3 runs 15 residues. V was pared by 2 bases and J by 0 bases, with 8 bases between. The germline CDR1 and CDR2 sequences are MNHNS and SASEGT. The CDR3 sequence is CASSERTVSNQPQHF. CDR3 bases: TGTGCCAGCAGTGAACGGACAGTTAGCAATCAGCCCCAGCATTTT.

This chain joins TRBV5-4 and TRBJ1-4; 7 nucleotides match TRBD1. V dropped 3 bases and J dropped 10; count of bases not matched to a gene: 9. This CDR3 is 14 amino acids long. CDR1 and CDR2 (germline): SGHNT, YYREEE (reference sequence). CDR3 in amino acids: CASSSTGASGKLFF. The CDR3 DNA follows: TGTGCCAGCAGCTCTACAGGGGCCTCCGGAAAACTGTTTTTT.

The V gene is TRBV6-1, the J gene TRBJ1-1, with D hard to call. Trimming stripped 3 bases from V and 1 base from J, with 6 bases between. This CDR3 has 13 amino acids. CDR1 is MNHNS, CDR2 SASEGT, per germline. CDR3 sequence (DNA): TGTGCCAGCAGTGAGGACGGGAACACTGAAGCTTTCTTT. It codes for CASSEDGNTEAFF.

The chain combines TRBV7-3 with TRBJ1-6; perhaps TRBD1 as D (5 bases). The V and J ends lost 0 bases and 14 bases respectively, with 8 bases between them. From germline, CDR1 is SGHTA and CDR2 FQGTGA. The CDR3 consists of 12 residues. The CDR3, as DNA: TGTGCCAGCAGCTTAACGGGGGGGGCCCTCCACTTT. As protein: CASSLTGGALHF.

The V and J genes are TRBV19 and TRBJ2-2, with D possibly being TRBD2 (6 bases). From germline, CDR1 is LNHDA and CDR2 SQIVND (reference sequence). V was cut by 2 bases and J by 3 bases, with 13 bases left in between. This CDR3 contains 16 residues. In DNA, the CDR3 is TGTGCCAGTAGTATATCGGGAGCGGTGGACACCGGGGAGCTGTTTTTT. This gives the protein CASSISGAVDTGELFF. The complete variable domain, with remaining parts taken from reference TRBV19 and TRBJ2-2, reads DGGITQSPKYLFRKEGQNVTLSCEQNLNHDAMYWYRQDPGQGLRLIYYSQIVNDFQKGDIAEGYSVSREKKESFPLTVTSAQKNPTAFYLCASSISGAVDTGELFFGEGSRLTVL.

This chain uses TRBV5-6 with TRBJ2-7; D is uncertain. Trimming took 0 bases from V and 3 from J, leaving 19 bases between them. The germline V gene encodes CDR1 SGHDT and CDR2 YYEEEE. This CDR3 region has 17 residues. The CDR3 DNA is TGTGCCAGCAGCTTGGAACTGGCGACCCCGGCGGACTACGAGCAGTACTTC. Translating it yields CASSLELATPADYEQYF.

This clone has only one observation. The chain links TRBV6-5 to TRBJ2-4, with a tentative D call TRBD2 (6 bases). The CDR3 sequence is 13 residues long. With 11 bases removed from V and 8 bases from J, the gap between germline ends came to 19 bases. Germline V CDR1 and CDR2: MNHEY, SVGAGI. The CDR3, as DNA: TGTGCCGGATCGTTGCGGGAAGGCGACATTCAGTACTTC. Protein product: CAGSLREGDIQYF.

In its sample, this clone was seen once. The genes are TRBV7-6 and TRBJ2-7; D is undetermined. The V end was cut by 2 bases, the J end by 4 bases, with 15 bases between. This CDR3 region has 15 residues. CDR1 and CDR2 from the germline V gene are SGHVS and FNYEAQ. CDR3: CASSLRDGIQYEQYF. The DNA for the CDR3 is TGTGCCAGCAGCTTAAGAGACGGTATACAGTACGAGCAGTACTTC.

Written as DNA, the CDR3 is TGTGCCAGCAGTTACTCAAGGTCTGGAAACACCATATATTTT. Translated: CASSYSRSGNTIYF. The chain employs TRBV6-5 and TRBJ1-3, with unresolved D. CDR1 and CDR2 from the germline V gene are MNHEY and SVGAGI. The V end lost 0 bases, the J end lost 1 base, and 4 bases lay between the germline ends. The CDR3 is made up of 14 amino acids.

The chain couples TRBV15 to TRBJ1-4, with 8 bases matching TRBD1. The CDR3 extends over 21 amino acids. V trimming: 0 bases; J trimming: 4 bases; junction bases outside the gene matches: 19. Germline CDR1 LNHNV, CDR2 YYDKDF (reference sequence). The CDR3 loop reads CATSREIRTGFSSRGNEKLFF. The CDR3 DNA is TGTGCCACCAGCAGAGAAATCAGGACAGGGTTCTCCAGTCGTGGTAATGAAAAACTGTTTTTT. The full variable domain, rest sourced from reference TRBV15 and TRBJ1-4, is DAMVIQNPRYQVTQFGKPVTLSCSQTLNHNVMYWYQQKSSQAPKLLFHYYDKDFNNEADTPDNFQSRRPNTSFCFLDIRSPGLGDTAMYLCATSREIRTGFSSRGNEKLFFGSGTQLSVL.

The CDR3 coding sequence is TGTGCCTGGCGATCCGGGACTAGCGGCCAAGAGACCCAGTACTTC. This sequence encodes CAWRSGTSGQETQYF. This chain links TRBV30 with TRBJ2-5; 11 bases line up with TRBD2. With 5 bases clipped from V and 1 base from J, the junction kept 6 bases outside the gene matches. CDR1 and CDR2 (germline): GTSNPN, SVGIG (reference sequence). CDR3 size: 15 residues.

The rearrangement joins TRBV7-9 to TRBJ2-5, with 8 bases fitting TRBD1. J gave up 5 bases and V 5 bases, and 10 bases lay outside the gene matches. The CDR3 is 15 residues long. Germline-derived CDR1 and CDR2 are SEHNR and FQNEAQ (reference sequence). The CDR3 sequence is CASSIPDRGFETQYF. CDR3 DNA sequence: TGTGCCAGCAGCATCCCCGACAGGGGATTTGAGACCCAGTACTTC.